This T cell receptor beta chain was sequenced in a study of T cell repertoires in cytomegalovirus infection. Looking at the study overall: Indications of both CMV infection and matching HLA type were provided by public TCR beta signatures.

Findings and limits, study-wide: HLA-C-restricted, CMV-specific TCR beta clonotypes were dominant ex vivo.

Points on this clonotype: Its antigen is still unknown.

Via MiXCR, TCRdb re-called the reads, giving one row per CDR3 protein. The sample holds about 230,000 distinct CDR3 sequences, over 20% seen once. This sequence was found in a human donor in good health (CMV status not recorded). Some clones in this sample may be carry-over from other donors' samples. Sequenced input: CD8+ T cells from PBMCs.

The CDR3 is CASSLVGADQPQHF. For the CDR3, the DNA is TGTGCCAGCAGCTTAGTAGGGGCCGATCAGCCCCAGCATTTT. The J gene is TRBJ1-5, the V gene TRBV7-9; perhaps TRBD1 as D (5 bases). Trimming stripped 1 base from V and 5 bases from J, with 9 bases between. The CDR3 runs 14 residues. Per the germline V gene, CDR1 is SEHNR and CDR2 is FQNEAQ (reference sequence). The full variable domain, with the rest looked up from reference TRBV7-9 and TRBJ1-5, is DTGVSQNPRHKITKRGQNVTFRCDPISEHNRLYWYRQTLGQGPEFLTYFQNEAQLEKSRLLSDRFSAERPKGSFSTLEIQRTEQGDSAMYLCASSLVGADQPQHFGDGTRLSIL.